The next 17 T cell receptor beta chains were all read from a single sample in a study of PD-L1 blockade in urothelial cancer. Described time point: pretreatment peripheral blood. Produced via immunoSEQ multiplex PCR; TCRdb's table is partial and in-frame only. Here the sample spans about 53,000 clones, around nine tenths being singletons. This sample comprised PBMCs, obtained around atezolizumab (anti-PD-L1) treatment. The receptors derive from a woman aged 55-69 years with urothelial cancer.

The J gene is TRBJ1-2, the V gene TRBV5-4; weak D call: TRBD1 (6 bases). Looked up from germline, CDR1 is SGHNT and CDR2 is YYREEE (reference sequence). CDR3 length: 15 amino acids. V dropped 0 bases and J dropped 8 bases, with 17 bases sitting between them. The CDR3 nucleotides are TGTGCCAGCAGCTTGGTTCTCCCAAGGGGGACGGGCTACACCTTC. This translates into CASSLVLPRGTGYTF.

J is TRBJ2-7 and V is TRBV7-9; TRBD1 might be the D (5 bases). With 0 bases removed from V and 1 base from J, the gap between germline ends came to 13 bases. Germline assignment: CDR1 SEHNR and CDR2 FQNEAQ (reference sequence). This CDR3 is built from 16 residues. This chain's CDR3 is CASSLALAGQSYEQYF. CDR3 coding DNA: TGTGCCAGCAGCTTAGCGCTGGCAGGACAATCCTACGAGCAGTACTTC. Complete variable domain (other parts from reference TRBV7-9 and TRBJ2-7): DTGVSQNPRHKITKRGQNVTFRCDPISEHNRLYWYRQTLGQGPEFLTYFQNEAQLEKSRLLSDRFSAERPKGSFSTLEIQRTEQGDSAMYLCASSLALAGQSYEQYFGPGTRLTVT.

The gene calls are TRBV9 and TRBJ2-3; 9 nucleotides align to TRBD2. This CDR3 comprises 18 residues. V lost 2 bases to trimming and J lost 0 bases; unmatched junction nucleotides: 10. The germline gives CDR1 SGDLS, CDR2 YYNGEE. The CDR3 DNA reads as TGTGCCAGCAGCGTTGCACCACCGGGACTAGCTAGCACAGATACGCAGTATTTT. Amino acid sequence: CASSVAPPGLASTDTQYF.

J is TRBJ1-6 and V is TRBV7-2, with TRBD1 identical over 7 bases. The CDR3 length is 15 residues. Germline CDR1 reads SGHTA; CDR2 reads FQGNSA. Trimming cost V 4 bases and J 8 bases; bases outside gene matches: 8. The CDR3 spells CASSSGQPGYSPLHF. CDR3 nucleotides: TGTGCCAGCAGCTCGGGACAGCCCGGGTATTCACCCCTCCACTTT.

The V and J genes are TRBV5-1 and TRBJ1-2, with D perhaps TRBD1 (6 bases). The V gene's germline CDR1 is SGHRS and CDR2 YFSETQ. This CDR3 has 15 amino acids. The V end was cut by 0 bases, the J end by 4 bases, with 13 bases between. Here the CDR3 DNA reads TGCGCCAGCAGCTTGGATCCGACAGGACCCTATGGCTACACCTTC. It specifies CASSLDPTGPYGYTF.

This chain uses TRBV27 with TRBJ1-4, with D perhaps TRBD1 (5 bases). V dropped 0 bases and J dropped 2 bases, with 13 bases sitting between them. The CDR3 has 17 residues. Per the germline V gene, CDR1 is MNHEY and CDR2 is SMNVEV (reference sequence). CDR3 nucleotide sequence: TGTGCCAGCAGTTTATCGGGCAGGGTAGTCACTAATGAAAAACTGTTTTTT. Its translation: CASSLSGRVVTNEKLFF.

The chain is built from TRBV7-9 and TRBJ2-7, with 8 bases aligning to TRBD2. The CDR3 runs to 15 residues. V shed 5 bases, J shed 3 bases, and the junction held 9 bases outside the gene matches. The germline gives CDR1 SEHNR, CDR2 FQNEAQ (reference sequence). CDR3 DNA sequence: TGTGCCAGCAGCCCCACAGCGGGAGTTAACTACGAGCAGTACTTC. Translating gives CASSPTAGVNYEQYF. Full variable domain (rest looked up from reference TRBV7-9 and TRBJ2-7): DTGVSQNPRHKITKRGQNVTFRCDPISEHNRLYWYRQTLGQGPEFLTYFQNEAQLEKSRLLSDRFSAERPKGSFSTLEIQRTEQGDSAMYLCASSPTAGVNYEQYFGPGTRLTVT.

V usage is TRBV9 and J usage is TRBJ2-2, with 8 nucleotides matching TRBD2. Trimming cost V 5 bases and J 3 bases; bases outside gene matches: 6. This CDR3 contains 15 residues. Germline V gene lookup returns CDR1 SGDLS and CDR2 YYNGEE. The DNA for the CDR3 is TGTGCCAGCAGAAGCGGGAGTCTCGACACCGGGGAGCTGTTTTTT. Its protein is CASRSGSLDTGELFF.

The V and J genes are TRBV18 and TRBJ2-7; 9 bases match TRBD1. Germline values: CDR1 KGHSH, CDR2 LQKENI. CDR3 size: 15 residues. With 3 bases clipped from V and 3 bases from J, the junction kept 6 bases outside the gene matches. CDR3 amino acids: CASSPGTGIFYEQYF. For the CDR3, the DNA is TGTGCCAGCTCACCGGGGACAGGGATATTCTACGAGCAGTACTTC.

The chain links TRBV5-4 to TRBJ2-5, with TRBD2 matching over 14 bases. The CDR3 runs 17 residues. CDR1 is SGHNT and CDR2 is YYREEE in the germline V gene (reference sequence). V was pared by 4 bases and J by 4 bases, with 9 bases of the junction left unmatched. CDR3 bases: TGTGCCAGCAGCAACCTATCGGGACTAGCGGGAGTAGAGACCCAGTACTTC. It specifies CASSNLSGLAGVETQYF.

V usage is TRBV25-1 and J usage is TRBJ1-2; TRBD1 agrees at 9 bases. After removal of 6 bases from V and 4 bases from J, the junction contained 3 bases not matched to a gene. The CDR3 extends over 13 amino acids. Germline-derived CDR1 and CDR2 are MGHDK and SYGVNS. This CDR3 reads CASRDRGIYGYTF. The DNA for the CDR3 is TGTGCCAGCAGAGACAGGGGGATCTATGGCTACACCTTC.

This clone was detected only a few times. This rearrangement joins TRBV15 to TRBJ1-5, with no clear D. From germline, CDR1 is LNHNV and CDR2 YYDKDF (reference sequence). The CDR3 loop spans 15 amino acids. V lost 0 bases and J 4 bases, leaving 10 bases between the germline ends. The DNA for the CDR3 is TGTGCCACCAGCAGAGAATTTGGGGAGAATCAGCCCCAGCATTTT. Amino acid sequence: CATSREFGENQPQHF.

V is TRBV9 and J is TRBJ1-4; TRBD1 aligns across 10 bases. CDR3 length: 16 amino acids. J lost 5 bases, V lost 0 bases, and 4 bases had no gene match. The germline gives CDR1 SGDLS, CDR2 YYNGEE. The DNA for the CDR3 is TGTGCCAGCAGCGTAGGAGTGGGACAGGGGAATGAAAAACTGTTTTTT. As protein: CASSVGVGQGNEKLFF.

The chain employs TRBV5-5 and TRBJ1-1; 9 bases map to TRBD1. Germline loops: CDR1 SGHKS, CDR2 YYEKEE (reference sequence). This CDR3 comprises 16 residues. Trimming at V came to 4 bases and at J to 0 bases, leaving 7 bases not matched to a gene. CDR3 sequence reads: CASSNDRGALNTEAFF. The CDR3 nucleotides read TGTGCCAGCAGCAACGACAGGGGGGCCTTGAACACTGAAGCTTTCTTT.

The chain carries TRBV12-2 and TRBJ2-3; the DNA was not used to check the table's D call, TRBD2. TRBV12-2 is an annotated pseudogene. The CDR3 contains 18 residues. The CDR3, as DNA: TGTGCAAGTCGCCCACTGGAGGTACTAGCGGAGCCCACAGATACGCAGTATTTT. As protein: CASRPLEVLAEPTDTQYF.

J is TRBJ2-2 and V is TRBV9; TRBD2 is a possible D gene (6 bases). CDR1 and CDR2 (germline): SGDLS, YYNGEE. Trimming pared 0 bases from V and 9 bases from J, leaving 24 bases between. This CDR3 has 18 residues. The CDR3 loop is CASSVGGSGETYHRELFF. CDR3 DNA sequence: TGTGCCAGCAGCGTAGGGGGGTCGGGGGAGACATACCACCGGGAGCTGTTTTTT.

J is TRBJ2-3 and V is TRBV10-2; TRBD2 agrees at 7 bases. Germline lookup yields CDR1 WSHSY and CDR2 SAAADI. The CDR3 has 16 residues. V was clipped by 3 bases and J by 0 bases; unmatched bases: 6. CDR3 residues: CASSDLAGSSTDTQYF. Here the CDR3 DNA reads TGCGCCAGCAGTGATTTAGCGGGCTCTAGCACAGATACGCAGTATTTT.